This T cell receptor (beta chain) was sequenced for a study of blood T cell repertoires in COVID-19. Study summary: Some COVID-19 samples were acute and others convalescent; all came from the United States, Italy and Spain. Nucleic acid was either cDNA or gDNA, and it came from T cells, B-cell-depleted T cells, or PBMCs.

CDR1 MGHDK and CDR2 SYGVNS come from the germline V gene. V trimming: 3 bases; J trimming: 6 bases; junction bases outside the gene matches: 7. The CDR3 runs to 14 residues. Original handling: For nucleated cells, counts were estimated from reference gene primer amplification. Clones were read by immunoSEQ multiplex PCR, and TCRdb kept only the in-frame ones, dropping some. V, J and clone size were drawn from that table, and D and trimming were deduced from the DNA. The table has 80,000 or so clones, 80% to 85% seen once. The source material was peripheral blood. V usage is TRBV25-1 and J usage is TRBJ1-2; 7 positions agree with TRBD1. The receptor was isolated from a woman in her sixties or seventies with acute or convalescent COVID-19. The chain's CDR3 is CASSEYRGRDGYTF. CDR3 sequence (DNA): TGTGCCAGCAGTGAGTACAGGGGCAGGGATGGCTACACCTTC.